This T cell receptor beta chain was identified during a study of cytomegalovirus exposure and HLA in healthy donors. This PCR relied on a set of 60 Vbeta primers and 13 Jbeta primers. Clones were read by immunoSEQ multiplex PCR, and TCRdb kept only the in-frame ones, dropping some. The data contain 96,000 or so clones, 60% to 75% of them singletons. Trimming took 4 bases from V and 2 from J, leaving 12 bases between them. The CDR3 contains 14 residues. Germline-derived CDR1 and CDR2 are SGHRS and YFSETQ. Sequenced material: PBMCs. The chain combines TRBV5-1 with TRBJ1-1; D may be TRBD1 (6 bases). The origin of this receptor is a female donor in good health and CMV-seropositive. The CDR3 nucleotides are TGCGCCAGCAGCAAGACAGGAGGAAACACTGAAGCTTTCTTT. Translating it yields CASSKTGGNTEAFF.